Each of the 28 T cell receptor beta chains below was sequenced from the same sample in a study of lymphopenia after photon versus proton radiotherapy. This table comes from immunoSEQ multiplex PCR, and its TCRdb copy is limited to in-frame clones, with some not included. This sample has roughly 67,000 clones, with approximately 91% found just once. The source was peripheral blood, collected from a patient treated with photon-based radiotherapy. All receptors come from a woman aged 65 to 85 with pancreatic cancer.

The chain uses TRBV5-6 and TRBJ2-1; 8 bases fit TRBD1. The germline gives CDR1 SGHDT, CDR2 YYEEEE. The CDR3 has 14 amino acids. The J segment lost 6 bases and the V segment lost 3 bases, leaving 5 bases of the junction unmatched. DNA for the CDR3: TGTGCCAGCAGCTACGGACAGGGCAGCAATGAGCAGTTCTTC. This gives the protein CASSYGQGSNEQFF. The full variable domain, rest sourced from reference TRBV5-6 and TRBJ2-1, is DAGVTQSPTHLIKTRGQQVTLRCSPKSGHDTVSWYQQALGQGPQFIFQYYEEEERQRGNFPDRFSGHQFPNYSSELNVNALLLGDSALYLCASSYGQGSNEQFFGPGTRLTVL.

The chain uses TRBV7-9 and TRBJ2-3; D remains unclear. The germline gives CDR1 SEHNR, CDR2 FQNEAQ (reference sequence). V lost 3 bases to trimming and J lost 3 bases, with 4 bases between them. CDR3 size: 12 residues. This CDR3 reads CASSFGTDTQYF. In nucleotides, the CDR3 is TGTGCCAGCAGCTTCGGGACAGATACGCAGTATTTT.

This clone has just one count. The V call is TRBV18, the J call TRBJ1-5, with a weak D call TRBD1 (5 bases). From germline, CDR1 is KGHSH and CDR2 LQKENI. CDR3 size: 14 residues. Trimming took 1 base from V and 4 from J, leaving 8 bases between them. The CDR3 loop reads CASSPQGANQPQHF. For the CDR3, the DNA is TGTGCCAGCTCACCACAAGGGGCGAATCAGCCCCAGCATTTT.

This clone has only one observation. The genes are TRBV14 and TRBJ2-1; 11 bases match TRBD2. Germline V gene lookup returns CDR1 SGHDN and CDR2 FVKESK. The trim removed 4 bases at V and 4 bases at J, leaving 0 bases unmatched. This CDR3 region has 14 residues. This chain's CDR3 is CASSRTSGYNEQFF. For the CDR3, the DNA is TGTGCCAGCAGCCGGACTAGCGGGTACAATGAGCAGTTCTTC.

CDR3 protein: CASSIDGRNTQYF. CDR3 coding DNA: TGTGCCAGTAGTATAGATGGGCGGAATACGCAGTATTTT. This chain joins TRBV19 and TRBJ2-3; D not resolved. The germline V gene has CDR1 LNHDA and CDR2 SQIVND (reference sequence). This CDR3 has 13 amino acids. V was trimmed by 0 bases and J by 7 bases, leaving 8 bases between them.

The chain joins TRBV5-6 to TRBJ2-3; D possibly corresponds to TRBD1 (6 bases). This CDR3 comprises 16 residues. Deletions cut 0 bases from V and 2 bases from J, with 13 bases between. Germline V lookup: CDR1 SGHDT, CDR2 YYEEEE. CDR3 region: CASSLGGGLYTDTQYF. CDR3 nucleotide sequence: TGTGCCAGCAGCTTGGGTGGGGGCTTGTACACAGATACGCAGTATTTT.

The chain carries TRBV4-2 and TRBJ2-4; TRBD2 agrees at 9 bases. The V gene end was trimmed by 0 bases and the J gene end by 1 base; junction bases not matched to a gene: 7. Germline V gives CDR1 LGHNA, CDR2 YNFKEQ. CDR3 length: 18 residues. This CDR3 is CASSQDFGAGGAKNIQYF. The CDR3 bases are TGTGCCAGCAGCCAAGATTTCGGTGCGGGAGGGGCCAAAAACATTCAGTACTTC.

V is TRBV6-5 and J is TRBJ2-7; 7 bases map to TRBD2. The V segment lost 6 bases and the J segment 4 bases; nucleotides outside the gene matches: 9. This CDR3 is built from 14 residues. Germline lookup yields CDR1 MNHEY and CDR2 SVGAGI. CDR3 region: CASRKPGGGYEQYF. As DNA, the CDR3 is TGTGCCAGCAGGAAACCGGGAGGAGGGTACGAGCAGTACTTC.

The chain combines TRBV15 with TRBJ2-3; D is perhaps TRBD2 (5 bases). Germline loops: CDR1 LNHNV, CDR2 YYDKDF (reference sequence). Trimming cost V 1 base and J 0 bases, with 11 bases left between them. This CDR3 comprises 16 residues. The CDR3 region has the DNA TGTGCCACCAGCAGAGGACTATCTCAAAGCACAGATACGCAGTATTTT. Translation gives CATSRGLSQSTDTQYF.

The V and J genes are TRBV7-2 and TRBJ2-1; a weak D match, TRBD1 (7 bases). This CDR3 has 15 amino acids. Germline V CDR1 and CDR2: SGHTA, FQGNSA. Trimming removed 5 bases from V and 9 bases from J, with 20 bases in between. CDR3 DNA sequence: TGTGCCAGCAGCGGGAGAGGGACAGCGGGTAGTGAGCAGTTCTTC. It is translated as CASSGRGTAGSEQFF. Complete variable domain (other parts from reference TRBV7-2 and TRBJ2-1): GAGVSQSPSNKVTEKGKDVELRCDPISGHTALYWYRQSLGQGLEFLIYFQGNSAPDKSGLPSDRFSAERTGGSVSTLTIQRTQQEDSAVYLCASSGRGTAGSEQFFGPGTRLTVL.

V is TRBV7-2 and J is TRBJ2-7; the match to TRBD2 covers 14 bases. Germline V gene lookup returns CDR1 SGHTA and CDR2 FQGNSA. The CDR3 contains 15 residues. The trim removed 5 bases at V and 5 bases at J, leaving 5 bases unmatched. The CDR3 region has the DNA TGTGCCAGCAGCGGACAGGGACTAGCGGGAGACGAGCAGTACTTC. This translates into CASSGQGLAGDEQYF.

This rearrangement joins TRBV7-9 to TRBJ2-2, with 14 nucleotides matching TRBD2. With V trimmed by 3 bases and J by 3 bases, 3 bases remained unmatched. Germline V gives CDR1 SEHNR, CDR2 FQNEAQ (reference sequence). This CDR3 is built from 17 residues. In nucleotides, the CDR3 is TGTGCCAGCAGCTTTCCGACTAGCGGGAGGGACACCGGGGAGCTGTTTTTT. Amino acids: CASSFPTSGRDTGELFF.

In its sample, this clone was seen once. J is TRBJ2-1 and V is TRBV6-1, with 11 nucleotides matching TRBD2. This CDR3 comprises 15 residues. The V gene end was trimmed by 6 bases and the J gene end by 10 bases; junction bases not matched to a gene: 11. Germline values: CDR1 MNHNS, CDR2 SASEGT. The CDR3 DNA follows: TGTGCCAGCAGACAGACTAGCGGGACGACCGGGGAGCAGTTCTTC. It specifies CASRQTSGTTGEQFF.

V is TRBV27 and J is TRBJ2-6; D possibly corresponds to TRBD1 (5 bases). Germline loops: CDR1 MNHEY, CDR2 SMNVEV (reference sequence). The CDR3 totals 15 residues. With 6 bases removed from V and 0 bases from J, the gap between germline ends came to 9 bases. The CDR3 spells CASRGHGSGANVLTF. The CDR3 region has the DNA TGTGCCAGCAGAGGACATGGCTCTGGGGCCAACGTCCTGACTTTC.

The rearrangement uses TRBV18 and TRBJ2-3, with TRBD2 matching 8 bases. Trimming removed 6 bases from V and 0 bases from J; junction bases left unmatched: 20. The germline gives CDR1 KGHSH, CDR2 LQKENI. This CDR3 is 20 amino acids long. This CDR3 is CASSPGAVSGSFPSTDTQYF. The CDR3 DNA reads as TGTGCCAGCTCCCCCGGGGCCGTAAGCGGGAGCTTCCCGAGCACAGATACGCAGTATTTT.

The V call is TRBV6-5, the J call TRBJ2-7, with D perhaps matching TRBD1 (5 bases). With 6 bases removed from V and 0 bases from J, the gap between germline ends came to 12 bases. CDR3 size: 14 residues. The germline V gene encodes CDR1 MNHEY and CDR2 SVGAGI. The CDR3 DNA is TGTGCCAGCAGACCCAGACAGAGCTCCTACGAGCAGTACTTC. Amino acid sequence: CASRPRQSSYEQYF.

This chain joins TRBV9 and TRBJ2-2; D uncertain. The V and J ends lost 2 bases and 6 bases respectively, with 11 bases between them. Germline loops: CDR1 SGDLS, CDR2 YYNGEE. The CDR3 sequence is 14 residues long. This CDR3 reads CASSVEERPGELFF. The CDR3 nucleotides are TGTGCCAGCAGCGTTGAGGAACGCCCCGGGGAGCTGTTTTTT.

The chain employs TRBV18 and TRBJ1-4; 7 nucleotides agree with TRBD1. This CDR3 spans 13 amino acids. The J segment lost 6 bases and the V segment lost 4 bases, leaving 2 bases of the junction unmatched. The V gene's germline CDR1 is KGHSH and CDR2 LQKENI. CDR3 coding DNA: TGTGCCAGCTCACGGGACAGATATGAAAAACTGTTTTTT. This codes for CASSRDRYEKLFF.

This clone is a singleton in its sample. V usage is TRBV7-2 and J usage is TRBJ1-3; D ambiguous. V lost 2 bases and J lost 2, with 7 bases in between. Germline CDR1 is SGHTA and CDR2 is FQGNSA. This CDR3 has 14 amino acids. CDR3 bases: TGTGCCAGCAGCTTACTGGACGCTGGAAACACCATATATTTT. It is translated as CASSLLDAGNTIYF. The entire variable domain, with the rest obtained from reference TRBV7-2 and TRBJ1-3, is as follows: GAGVSQSPSNKVTEKGKDVELRCDPISGHTALYWYRQSLGQGLEFLIYFQGNSAPDKSGLPSDRFSAERTGGSVSTLTIQRTQQEDSAVYLCASSLLDAGNTIYFGEGSWLTVV.

This clone was found a few times. This chain uses TRBV30 with TRBJ1-1, with D hard to call. V was trimmed by 3 bases and J by 0 bases, leaving 8 bases between them. The CDR3 spans 13 residues. CDR1 and CDR2 (germline): GTSNPN, SVGIG (reference sequence). CDR3 protein: CAWSPALNTEAFF. CDR3 bases: TGTGCCTGGAGCCCCGCCTTGAACACTGAAGCTTTCTTT.

CDR3 protein: CATSRDLGAENTQYF. The CDR3 DNA reads TGTGCCACCAGCAGAGATCTCGGAGCGGAGAATACGCAGTATTTT. V is TRBV15 and J is TRBJ2-3, with D perhaps matching TRBD2 (5 bases). The germline CDR1 and CDR2 sequences are LNHNV and YYDKDF (reference sequence). This CDR3 is built from 15 residues. The ends were cut back, 0 bases at V and 7 bases at J, with 14 bases in the middle. The full variable domain, with the rest looked up from reference TRBV15 and TRBJ2-3, is DAMVIQNPRYQVTQFGKPVTLSCSQTLNHNVMYWYQQKSSQAPKLLFHYYDKDFNNEADTPDNFQSRRPNTSFCFLDIRSPGLGDTAMYLCATSRDLGAENTQYFGPGTRLTVL.

For the CDR3, the DNA is TGTGCCAGCAGCCTTTCAGGGGTAGGAGAAGAGACCCAGTACTTC. Amino acids: CASSLSGVGEETQYF. The chain uses TRBV14 and TRBJ2-5; TRBD1 is a possible D gene (6 bases). Trimming left V 4 bases short and J 3 bases short, with 15 bases between. Germline CDR1 SGHDN, CDR2 FVKESK. The CDR3 is made up of 15 amino acids.

J is TRBJ1-2 and V is TRBV7-9, with 7 bases matching TRBD1. The germline V gene encodes CDR1 SEHNR and CDR2 FQNEAQ (reference sequence). The CDR3 covers 13 residues. J lost 2 bases, V lost 5 bases, and 2 bases had no gene match. The CDR3 DNA sequence: TGTGCCAGCAGCAAGGACAGGAACTATGGCTACACCTTC. Its translation: CASSKDRNYGYTF.

The chain combines TRBV7-8 with TRBJ2-6, with 8 bases aligning to TRBD1. The V segment lost 5 bases and the J segment 3 bases; nucleotides outside the gene matches: 6. The CDR3 spans 16 residues. The germline CDR1 and CDR2 sequences are SGHVS and FQNEAQ. CDR3 amino acids: CASSPRTGNGANVLTF. CDR3 DNA sequence: TGTGCCAGCAGCCCTAGGACAGGGAATGGGGCCAACGTCCTGACTTTC.

The CDR3 here is CASSLVLSNSGNTIYF. The CDR3 coding sequence is TGTGCCAGCAGCTTAGTTCTGTCAAACTCTGGAAACACCATATATTTT. The V gene is TRBV7-8, the J gene TRBJ1-3; no firm D call. V lost 1 base and J 0 bases, leaving 10 bases between the germline ends. Germline CDR1 reads SGHVS; CDR2 reads FQNEAQ. The CDR3 contains 16 residues.

The chain carries TRBV6-1 and TRBJ2-5; the match to TRBD2 covers 13 bases. V dropped 3 bases and J dropped 7; count of bases not matched to a gene: 8. The germline CDR1 and CDR2 sequences are MNHNS and SASEGT. The length of the CDR3 is 16 residues. The CDR3 spells CASSEPGTSGIGTQYF. The DNA of the CDR3 is TGTGCCAGCAGTGAGCCCGGGACTAGCGGGATAGGGACCCAGTACTTC.

This clone was counted once. This sequence joins TRBV19 and TRBJ2-5, with D perhaps TRBD2 (7 bases). The CDR3 covers 16 residues. Germline CDR1 is LNHDA and CDR2 is SQIVND (reference sequence). V dropped 6 bases and J dropped 1 base, with 18 bases sitting between them. CDR3 DNA sequence: TGTGCCAGTAGCGGGGGGCGGGGTAACTTCCAAGAGACCCAGTACTTC. It encodes CASSGGRGNFQETQYF.

The V gene is TRBV2, the J gene TRBJ1-4; 8 bases map to TRBD1. Losses at the gene ends were 7 bases for V and 8 bases for J; bases not matched to a gene: 9. The CDR3 length is 14 residues. Germline values: CDR1 SNHLY, CDR2 FYNNEI. The CDR3 coding sequence is TGTGCCAGCAAATTGACAGGGGATCGCGAAAAACTGTTTTTT. It translates to CASKLTGDREKLFF.